A single sample gave rise to the 9 T cell receptor beta chains below, sequenced in a study of radiation and T cells in renal cell carcinoma. Time point denoted: baseline pretreatment blood. Treatment specified: 15 Gy SBRT to primary tumor, nephrectomy 4 weeks later. TCRdb's copy holds only in-frame clones and misses some; the assay was immunoSEQ multiplex PCR. This repertoire shows about 140,000 clones, less than 90% found once; its top ten account for under 30%. Here the sequenced sample was blood, taken from a patient whose treatment included radiotherapy and nephrectomy. All receptors derive from a woman aged 50 to 60 with renal cell carcinoma.

This clone was observed a single time. The chain recombines TRBV6-1 with TRBJ1-2; 8 positions agree with TRBD1. The V gene's germline CDR1 is MNHNS and CDR2 SASEGT. CDR3 length: 20 amino acids. V lost 4 bases and J lost 4; bases outside the gene matches: 23. CDR3 protein: CASSGVYYRGTLTLLYGYTF. As DNA, the CDR3 is TGTGCCAGCAGTGGGGTATATTACAGGGGGACGTTAACCCTACTCTATGGCTACACCTTC.

This clone was detected only a few times. The gene calls are TRBV10-3 and TRBJ2-1; TRBD2 aligns across 9 bases. In germline, CDR1 is ENHRY, CDR2 SYGVKD. CDR3 size: 14 residues. Trimming cost V 9 bases and J 5 bases; bases outside gene matches: 8. CDR3 bases: TGTGCCATTTTAGGGACTAGCCGAAACAATGAGCAGTTCTTC. It specifies CAILGTSRNNEQFF.

The V call is TRBV2, the J call TRBJ1-2; 7 bases map to TRBD1. The V gene end was trimmed by 3 bases and the J gene end by 8 bases; junction bases not matched to a gene: 6. This CDR3 is built from 13 residues. Germline V gene lookup returns CDR1 SNHLY and CDR2 FYNNEI. DNA for the CDR3: TGTGCCAGCAGTGAGCAGGGGGTATTAGGCTACACCTTC. It encodes CASSEQGVLGYTF.

The table lists this clone with many counts. The J gene is TRBJ2-5, the V gene TRBV5-8; D uncertain. The CDR3 extends over 14 amino acids. CDR1 SGHTS and CDR2 YDEGEE come from the germline V gene. V dropped 0 bases and J dropped 5 bases, with 11 bases sitting between them. CDR3 sequence reads: CASSLAGHRETQYF. CDR3 DNA sequence: TGTGCCAGCAGCTTGGCCGGGCACCGGGAGACCCAGTACTTC.

This rearrangement joins TRBV19 to TRBJ1-4; no firm D call. This CDR3 contains 14 residues. Germline loops: CDR1 LNHDA, CDR2 SQIVND (reference sequence). V was pared by 6 bases and J by 0 bases, with 8 bases between. CDR3 nucleotides: TGTGCCAGTAGGAGGATGTCAACTAATGAAAAACTGTTTTTT. Residues: CASRRMSTNEKLFF.

This sequence joins TRBV29-1 and TRBJ1-2, with D possibly matching TRBD1 (5 bases). The CDR3 is made up of 12 amino acids. The germline gives CDR1 SQVTM, CDR2 ANQGSEA. V was trimmed by 7 bases and J by 1 base, leaving 10 bases between them. As DNA, the CDR3 is TGCAGCGCTACCAGGGATAACTATGGCTACACCTTC. Amino acids: CSATRDNYGYTF.

This chain joins TRBV18 and TRBJ1-5; 7 bases are a match to TRBD1. Per the germline V gene, CDR1 is KGHSH and CDR2 is LQKENI. V shed 3 bases and J 6 bases; nucleotides not matched to a gene: 8. This CDR3 contains 15 residues. This CDR3 is CASSPQGQNFQPQHF. As DNA, the CDR3 is TGTGCCAGCTCACCCCAGGGACAGAATTTTCAGCCCCAGCATTTT.

The chain uses TRBV7-2 and TRBJ1-5, with 7 nucleotides matching TRBD1. Trimming at V came to 7 bases and at J to 1 base, leaving 13 bases not matched to a gene. The CDR3 is 17 residues long. CDR1 is SGHTA and CDR2 is FQGNSA in the germline V gene. The CDR3 loop reads CASNRDSSFRSNQPQHF. CDR3 bases: TGTGCCAGCAACCGGGACAGCTCGTTCCGGAGCAATCAGCCCCAGCATTTT.

J is TRBJ2-2 and V is TRBV10-2; D is uncertain. Trimming shortened V by 10 bases and J by 5 bases, and 20 bases separated the two germline ends. CDR3 length equals 15 residues. Germline V gives CDR1 WSHSY, CDR2 SAAADI. CDR3 loop: CATRINPEGTGELFF. Written as DNA, the CDR3 is TGCGCCACCAGAATTAACCCAGAAGGGACCGGGGAGCTGTTTTTT.